The sequence of this T cell receptor (beta chain) was determined in a study of CD8+CD57+ T cells in acquired aplastic anemia. V lost 6 bases, J lost 7 bases, and 7 bases lay in between. CDR1 MGHDK and CDR2 SYGVNS come from the germline V gene. The CDR3 has 11 residues. Before being chosen for sequencing, patients had shown CD8+CD57+ cell expansion by flow cytometry. This clonotype occurred once. For CDR3 and TCR beta VDJ profiling, genomic DNA was the template used. In TCRdb, the reads were re-called with MiXCR into one record per CDR3 protein. Here the sample spans 150,000 to 200,000 distinct CDR3 sequences, around 48% being singletons.

This rearrangement joins TRBV25-1 to TRBJ2-1, with D perhaps TRBD2 (6 bases). The receptor was isolated from a human donor with aplastic anemia. The sample taken for sequencing was sorted CD4+, CD8+, or CD8+CD57+ T cells (not recorded which) from PBMCs. The CDR3 bases are TGTGCCAGCAGACTAGCTAATGAGCAGTTCTTC. Translating gives CASRLANEQFF.